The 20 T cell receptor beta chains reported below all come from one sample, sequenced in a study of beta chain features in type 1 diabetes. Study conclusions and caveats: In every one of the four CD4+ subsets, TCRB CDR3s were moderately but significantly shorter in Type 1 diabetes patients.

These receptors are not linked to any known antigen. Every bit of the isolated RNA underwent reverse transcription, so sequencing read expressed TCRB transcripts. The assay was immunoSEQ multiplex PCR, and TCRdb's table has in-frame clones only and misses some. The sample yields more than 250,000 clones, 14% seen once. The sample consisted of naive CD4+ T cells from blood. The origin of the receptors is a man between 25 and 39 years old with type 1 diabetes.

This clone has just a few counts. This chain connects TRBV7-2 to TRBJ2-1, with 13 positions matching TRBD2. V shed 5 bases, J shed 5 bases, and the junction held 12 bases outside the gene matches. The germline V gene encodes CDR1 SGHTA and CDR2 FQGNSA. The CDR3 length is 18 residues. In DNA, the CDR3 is TGTGCCAGCAGCCGCCGGCCCTGGACTAGCGGGAGTAACAATGAGCAGTTCTTC. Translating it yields CASSRRPWTSGSNNEQFF.

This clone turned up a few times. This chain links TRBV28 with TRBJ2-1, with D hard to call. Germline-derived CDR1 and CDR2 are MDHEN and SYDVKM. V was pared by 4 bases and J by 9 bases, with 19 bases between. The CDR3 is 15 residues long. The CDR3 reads CASSSTGSDLSEQFF. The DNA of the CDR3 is TGTGCCAGCAGTTCGACTGGGTCTGATCTTAGTGAGCAGTTCTTC.

The DNA of the CDR3 is TGTGCCAGCAGACGGGAGTCCGAGCAGTACTTC. Translated, it gives CASRRESEQYF. The V and J genes are TRBV6-5 and TRBJ2-7; D is possibly TRBD2 (6 bases). Germline V lookup: CDR1 MNHEY, CDR2 SVGAGI. V gave up 6 bases and J gave up 6 bases, with 9 bases separating them. The CDR3 consists of 11 residues.

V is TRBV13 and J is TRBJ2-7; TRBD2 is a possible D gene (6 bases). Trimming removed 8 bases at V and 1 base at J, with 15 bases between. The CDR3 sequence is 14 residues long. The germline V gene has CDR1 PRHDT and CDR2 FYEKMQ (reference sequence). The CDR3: CASGDSGTSYEQYF. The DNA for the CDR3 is TGTGCCAGCGGGGACTCCGGGACTTCCTACGAGCAGTACTTC.

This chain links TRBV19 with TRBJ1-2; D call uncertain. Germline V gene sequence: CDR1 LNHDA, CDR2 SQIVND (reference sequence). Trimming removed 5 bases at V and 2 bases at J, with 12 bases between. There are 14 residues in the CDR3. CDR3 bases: TGTGCCAGTAGTCTACCCAGAGGGAACTATGGCTACACCTTC. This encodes CASSLPRGNYGYTF. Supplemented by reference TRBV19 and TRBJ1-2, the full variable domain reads DGGITQSPKYLFRKEGQNVTLSCEQNLNHDAMYWYRQDPGQGLRLIYYSQIVNDFQKGDIAEGYSVSREKKESFPLTVTSAQKNPTAFYLCASSLPRGNYGYTFGSGTRLTVV.

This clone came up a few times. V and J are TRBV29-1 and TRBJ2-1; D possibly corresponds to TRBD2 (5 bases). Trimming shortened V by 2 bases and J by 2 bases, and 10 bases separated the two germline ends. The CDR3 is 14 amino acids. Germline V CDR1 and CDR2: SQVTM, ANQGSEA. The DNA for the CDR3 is TGCAGCGTTGAAACGGGGAACCCCTACAATGAGCAGTTCTTC. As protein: CSVETGNPYNEQFF.

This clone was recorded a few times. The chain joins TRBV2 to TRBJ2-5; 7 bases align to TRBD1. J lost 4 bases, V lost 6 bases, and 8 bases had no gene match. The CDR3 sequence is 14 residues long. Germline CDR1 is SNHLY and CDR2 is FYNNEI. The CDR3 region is CASRATGEGETQYF. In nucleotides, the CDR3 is TGTGCCAGCAGGGCCACAGGGGAAGGAGAGACCCAGTACTTC.

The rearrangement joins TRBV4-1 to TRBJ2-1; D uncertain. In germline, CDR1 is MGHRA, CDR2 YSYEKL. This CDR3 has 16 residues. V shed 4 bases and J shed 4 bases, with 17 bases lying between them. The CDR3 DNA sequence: TGCGCCAGCAGCCGGTTCCAGCCCGGCGGATACAATGAGCAGTTCTTC. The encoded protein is CASSRFQPGGYNEQFF.

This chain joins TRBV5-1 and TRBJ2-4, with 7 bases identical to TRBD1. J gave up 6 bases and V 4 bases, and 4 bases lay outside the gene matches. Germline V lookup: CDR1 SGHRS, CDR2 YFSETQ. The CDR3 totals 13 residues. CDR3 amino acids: CASSRGDRNIQYF. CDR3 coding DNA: TGCGCCAGCAGCAGAGGGGACAGAAACATTCAGTACTTC.

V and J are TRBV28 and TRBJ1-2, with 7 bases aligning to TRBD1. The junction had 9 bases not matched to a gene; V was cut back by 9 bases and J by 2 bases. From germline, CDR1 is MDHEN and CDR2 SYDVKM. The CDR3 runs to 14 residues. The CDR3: CASHRGGENYGYTF. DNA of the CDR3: TGTGCCAGTCACAGGGGAGGAGAAAACTATGGCTACACCTTC.

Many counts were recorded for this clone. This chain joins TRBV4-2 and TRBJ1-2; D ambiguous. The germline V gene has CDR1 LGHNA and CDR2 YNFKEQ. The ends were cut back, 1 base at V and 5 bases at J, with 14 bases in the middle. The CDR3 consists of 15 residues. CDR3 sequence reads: CASSQAEWASYGYTF. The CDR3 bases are TGTGCCAGCAGCCAAGCGGAATGGGCTTCGTATGGCTACACCTTC.

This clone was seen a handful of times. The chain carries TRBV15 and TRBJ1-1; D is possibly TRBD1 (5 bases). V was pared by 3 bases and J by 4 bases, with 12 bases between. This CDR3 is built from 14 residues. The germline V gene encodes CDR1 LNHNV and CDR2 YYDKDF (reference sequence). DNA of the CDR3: TGTGCCACCAGCAGGTCCAGGGACTCCACTGAAGCTTTCTTT. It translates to CATSRSRDSTEAFF. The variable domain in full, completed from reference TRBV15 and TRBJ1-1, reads DAMVIQNPRYQVTQFGKPVTLSCSQTLNHNVMYWYQQKSSQAPKLLFHYYDKDFNNEADTPDNFQSRRPNTSFCFLDIRSPGLGDTAMYLCATSRSRDSTEAFFGQGTRLTVV.

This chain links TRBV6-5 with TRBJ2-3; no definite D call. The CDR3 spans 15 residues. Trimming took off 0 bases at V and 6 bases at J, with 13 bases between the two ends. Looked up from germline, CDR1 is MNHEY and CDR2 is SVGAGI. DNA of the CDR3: TGTGCCAGCAGTTACTCGTCCCCTGGTACTGATACGCAGTATTTT. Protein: CASSYSSPGTDTQYF.

The CDR3 spells CASSFEGQAPVLTF. The CDR3 DNA sequence: TGTGCCAGCAGCTTCGAAGGACAGGCTCCAGTCCTGACTTTC. The chain carries TRBV7-3 and TRBJ2-6, with 7 bases fitting TRBD1. The V segment lost 3 bases and the J segment 13 bases; nucleotides outside the gene matches: 9. Germline V gene lookup returns CDR1 SGHTA and CDR2 FQGTGA. This CDR3 is built from 14 residues. The whole variable domain, remainder taken from reference TRBV7-3 and TRBJ2-6, is GAGVSQTPSNKVTEKGKYVELRCDPISGHTALYWYRQSLGQGPEFLIYFQGTGAADDSGLPNDRFFAVRPEGSVSTLKIQRTERGDSAVYLCASSFEGQAPVLTFGAGSRLTVL.

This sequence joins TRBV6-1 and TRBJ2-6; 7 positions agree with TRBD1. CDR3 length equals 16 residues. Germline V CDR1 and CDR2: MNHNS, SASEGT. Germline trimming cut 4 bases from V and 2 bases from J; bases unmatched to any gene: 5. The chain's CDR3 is CASSATGVPGANVLTF. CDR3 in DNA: TGTGCCAGCAGTGCAACAGGGGTCCCTGGGGCCAACGTCCTGACTTTC.

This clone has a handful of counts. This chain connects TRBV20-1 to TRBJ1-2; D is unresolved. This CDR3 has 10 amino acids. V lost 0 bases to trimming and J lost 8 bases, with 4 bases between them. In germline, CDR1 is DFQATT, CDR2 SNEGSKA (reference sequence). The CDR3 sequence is CSAREEGYTF. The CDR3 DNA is TGCAGTGCTAGAGAGGAGGGCTACACCTTC.

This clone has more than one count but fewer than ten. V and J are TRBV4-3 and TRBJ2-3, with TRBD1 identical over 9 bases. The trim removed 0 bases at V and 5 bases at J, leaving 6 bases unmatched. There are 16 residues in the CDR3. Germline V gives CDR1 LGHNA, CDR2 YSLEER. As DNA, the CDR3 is TGCGCCAGCAGCCAAGATTTCACAGGGGGCAAAGATACGCAGTATTTT. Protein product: CASSQDFTGGKDTQYF.

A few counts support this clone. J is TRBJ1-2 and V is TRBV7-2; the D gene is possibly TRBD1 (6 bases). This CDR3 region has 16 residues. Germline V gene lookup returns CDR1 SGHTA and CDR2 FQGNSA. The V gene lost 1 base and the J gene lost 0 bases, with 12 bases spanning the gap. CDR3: CASSLDFRGANYGYTF. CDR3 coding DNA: TGTGCCAGCAGCTTAGACTTCAGGGGTGCTAACTATGGCTACACCTTC.

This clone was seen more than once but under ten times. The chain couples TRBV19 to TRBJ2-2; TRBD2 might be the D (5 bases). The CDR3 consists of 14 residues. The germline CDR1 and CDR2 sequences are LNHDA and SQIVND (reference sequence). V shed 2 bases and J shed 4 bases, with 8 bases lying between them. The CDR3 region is CASSITGITGELFF. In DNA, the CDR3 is TGTGCCAGTAGTATAACCGGGATCACCGGGGAGCTGTTTTTT.

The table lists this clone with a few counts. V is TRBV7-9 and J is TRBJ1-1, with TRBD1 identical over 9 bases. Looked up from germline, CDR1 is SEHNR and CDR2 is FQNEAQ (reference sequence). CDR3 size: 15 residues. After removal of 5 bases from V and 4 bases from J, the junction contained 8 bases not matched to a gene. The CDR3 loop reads CASSPRQGVRTEAFF. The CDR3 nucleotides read TGTGCCAGCAGCCCGAGACAGGGGGTGCGCACTGAAGCTTTCTTT.